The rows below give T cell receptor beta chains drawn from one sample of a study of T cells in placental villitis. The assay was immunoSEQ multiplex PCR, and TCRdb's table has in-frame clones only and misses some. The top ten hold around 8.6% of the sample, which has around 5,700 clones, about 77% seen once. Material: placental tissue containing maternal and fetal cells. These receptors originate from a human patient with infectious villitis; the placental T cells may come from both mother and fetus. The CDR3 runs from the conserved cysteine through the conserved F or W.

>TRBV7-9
CASSHRTSRGVFSTDTQYF
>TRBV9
CASSAGGWGQANEKLFF
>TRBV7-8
CASSLATGGHEKLFF
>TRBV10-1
CASRKGAKNIQYF
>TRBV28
CASTSNRGGASPLHF
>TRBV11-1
CASSPQDSIYEKLFF
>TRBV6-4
CASSANRAAKETFF
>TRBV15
CATSREMWRGASSSYNEQFF
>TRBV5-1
CASSLGLGPISGNTIYF
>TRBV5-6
CASSLGRLNTEAFF
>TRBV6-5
CASSYLTSAPYEQYF
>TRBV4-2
CASSQQGGAEAFF
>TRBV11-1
CASSLVRGSSPLHF
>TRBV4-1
CASSQVGGLNIQYF
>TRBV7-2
CASSPRLAEETQYF
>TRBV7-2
CASSFVAGTGRAYEQYF
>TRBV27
CASSLTGGGAGELFF
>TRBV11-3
CASSLELRETSTDTQYF
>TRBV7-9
CASRGRGMVTEAFF
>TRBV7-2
CASSLGQYEQYF
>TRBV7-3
CASSGLPYNEQFF
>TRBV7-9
CASSLGLSGANVLTF
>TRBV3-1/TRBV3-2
CASSQGRNQPQHF
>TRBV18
CASSPTQGSKEGYTF
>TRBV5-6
CASSLGPDRHYGYTF
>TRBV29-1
CSVESRVQETQYF
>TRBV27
CASARAYLPKISPLHF
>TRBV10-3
CAISESGEETQYF
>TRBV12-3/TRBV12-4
CASSLQGNTEAFF
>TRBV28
CASFDLYTDTQYF
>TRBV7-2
CASSSHVASYEQYF
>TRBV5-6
CASSLFGVADTQYF
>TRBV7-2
CASSLDGVGEQYF
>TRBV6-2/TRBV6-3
CASSYKLSGELFF
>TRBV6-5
CASSYVGQGTSYGYTF
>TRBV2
CATHLTEAFF
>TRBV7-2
CASSPTGDQPQHF
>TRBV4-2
CASSQGTTGGVGYTF
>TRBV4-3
CASSRGEGVGDTQYF
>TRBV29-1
CSVEENPTGELFF
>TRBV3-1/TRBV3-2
CASSQVSSVAGGPESQYF
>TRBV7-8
CASSRSGGVAGELFF
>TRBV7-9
CASSRDRNNEKLFF
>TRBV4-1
CASSPGEGSNQPQHF